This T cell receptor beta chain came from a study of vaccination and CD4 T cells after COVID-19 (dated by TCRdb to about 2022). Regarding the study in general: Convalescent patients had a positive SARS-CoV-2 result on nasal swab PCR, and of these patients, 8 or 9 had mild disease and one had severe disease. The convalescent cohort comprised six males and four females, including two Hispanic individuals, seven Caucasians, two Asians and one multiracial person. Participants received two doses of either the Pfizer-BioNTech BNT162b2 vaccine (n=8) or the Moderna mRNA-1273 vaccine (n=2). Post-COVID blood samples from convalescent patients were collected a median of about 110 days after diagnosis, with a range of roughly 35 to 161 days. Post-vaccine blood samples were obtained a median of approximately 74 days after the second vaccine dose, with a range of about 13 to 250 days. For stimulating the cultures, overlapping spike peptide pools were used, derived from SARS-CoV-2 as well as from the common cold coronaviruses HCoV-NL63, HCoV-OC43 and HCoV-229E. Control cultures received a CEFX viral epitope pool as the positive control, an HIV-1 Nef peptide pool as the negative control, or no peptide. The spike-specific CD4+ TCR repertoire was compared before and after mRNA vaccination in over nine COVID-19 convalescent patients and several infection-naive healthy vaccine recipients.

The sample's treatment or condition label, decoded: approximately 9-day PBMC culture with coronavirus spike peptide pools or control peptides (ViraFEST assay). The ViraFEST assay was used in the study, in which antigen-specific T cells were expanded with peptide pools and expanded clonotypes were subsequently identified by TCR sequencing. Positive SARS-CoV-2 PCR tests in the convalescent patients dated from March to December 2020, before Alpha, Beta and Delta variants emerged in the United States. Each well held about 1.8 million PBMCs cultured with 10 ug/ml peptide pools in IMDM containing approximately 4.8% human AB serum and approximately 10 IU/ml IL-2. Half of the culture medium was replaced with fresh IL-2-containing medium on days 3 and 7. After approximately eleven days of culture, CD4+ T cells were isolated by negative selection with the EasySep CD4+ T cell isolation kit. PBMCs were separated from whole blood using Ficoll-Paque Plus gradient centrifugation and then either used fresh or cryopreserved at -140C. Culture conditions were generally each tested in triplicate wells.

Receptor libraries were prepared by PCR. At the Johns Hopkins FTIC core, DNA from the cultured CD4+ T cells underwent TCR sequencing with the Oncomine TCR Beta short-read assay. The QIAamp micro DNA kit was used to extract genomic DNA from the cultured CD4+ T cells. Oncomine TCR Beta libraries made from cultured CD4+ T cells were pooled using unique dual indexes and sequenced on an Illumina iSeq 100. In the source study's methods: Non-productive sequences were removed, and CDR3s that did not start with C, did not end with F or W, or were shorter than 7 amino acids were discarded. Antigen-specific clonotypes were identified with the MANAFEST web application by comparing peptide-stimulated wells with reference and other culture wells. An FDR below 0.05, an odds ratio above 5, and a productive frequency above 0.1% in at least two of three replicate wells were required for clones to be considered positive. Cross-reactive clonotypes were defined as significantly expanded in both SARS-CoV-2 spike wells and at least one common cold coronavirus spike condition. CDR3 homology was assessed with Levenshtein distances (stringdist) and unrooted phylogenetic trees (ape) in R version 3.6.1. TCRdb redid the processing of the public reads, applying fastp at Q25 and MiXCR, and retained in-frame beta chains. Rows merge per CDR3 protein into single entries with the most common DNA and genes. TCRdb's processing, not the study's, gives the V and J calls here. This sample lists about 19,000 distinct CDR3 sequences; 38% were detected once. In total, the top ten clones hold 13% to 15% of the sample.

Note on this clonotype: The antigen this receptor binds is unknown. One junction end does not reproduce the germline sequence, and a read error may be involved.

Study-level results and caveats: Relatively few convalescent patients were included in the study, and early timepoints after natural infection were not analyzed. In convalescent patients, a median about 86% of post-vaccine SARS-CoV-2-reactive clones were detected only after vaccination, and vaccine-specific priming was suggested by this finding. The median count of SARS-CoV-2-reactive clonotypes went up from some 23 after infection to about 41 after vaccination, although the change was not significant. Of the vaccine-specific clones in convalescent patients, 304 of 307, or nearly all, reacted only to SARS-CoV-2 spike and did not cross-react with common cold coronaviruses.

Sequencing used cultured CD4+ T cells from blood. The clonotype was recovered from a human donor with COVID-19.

The DNA is as follows: TGTGCCGGCAGTGAAACAAGGATTGCGGGGTATGGCTACACCTTC. Protein translation: CAGSETRIAGYGYTF. The rearranged segments are TRBV6-1 and TRBJ1-2, with the D gene not clear enough to name. From a lookup of the germline V gene, CDR1 and CDR2 are MNHNS and SASEGT. The CDR3 numbers 15 residues from cysteine through phenylalanine. The sequence is cut down to CDR3 DNA, 45 bases in frame from base 1.